The 31 T cell receptor beta chains in this list originate from one sample, sequenced in a study of shared T cell receptors in the human thymus. Using immunoSEQ multiplex PCR, the repertoire was profiled, and TCRdb retains in-frame clones only, with some absent. Here the sample spans hundreds of thousands of clones, 87% being singletons. This sample was also put to use in a study of human thymus T cells.

Material: thymocytes. The source is a boy younger than two with a congenital heart defect.

The chain has TRBV5-1 and TRBJ1-2, with a weak D call TRBD1 (6 bases). This CDR3 is 15 amino acids long. V was cut by 6 bases and J by 1 base, with 16 bases left in between. Per germline, CDR1 SGHRS and CDR2 YFSETQ. The CDR3 here is CASNLDTGFNYGYTF. Here the CDR3 DNA reads TGCGCCAGCAACCTAGATACAGGGTTTAACTATGGCTACACCTTC.

V and J are TRBV5-1 and TRBJ2-7; 7 positions agree with TRBD2. The CDR3 has 21 residues. Germline V gene lookup returns CDR1 SGHRS and CDR2 YFSETQ. The V segment lost 0 bases and the J segment 7 bases; nucleotides outside the gene matches: 28. CDR3 bases: TGCGCCAGCAGCTTGGCGGCGGCGGAGGGCGGGAGTCAGGTGGGAGTGGGGGAGCAGTACTTC. Encoded protein: CASSLAAAEGGSQVGVGEQYF.

This clone was recorded a few times. The rearrangement links TRBV5-5 to TRBJ1-6; D ambiguous. The germline V gene encodes CDR1 SGHKS and CDR2 YYEKEE (reference sequence). V was trimmed by 0 bases and J by 0 bases, leaving 10 bases between them. The CDR3 loop spans 17 amino acids. The CDR3 protein is CASSLDKQSSYNSPLHF. In DNA, the CDR3 is TGTGCCAGCAGCTTGGATAAACAGAGCTCCTATAATTCACCCCTCCACTTT.

The rearrangement uses TRBV7-3 and TRBJ1-1, with 7 bases identical to TRBD1. This CDR3 region has 14 residues. The germline V gene encodes CDR1 SGHTA and CDR2 FQGTGA. The ends lost 6 bases at V and 6 bases at J; junction bases unmatched: 10. The CDR3 sequence is CASSLTGDSSEAFF. CDR3 sequence (DNA): TGTGCCAGCAGTCTAACAGGGGATTCCTCTGAAGCTTTCTTT.

The chain employs TRBV7-9 and TRBJ2-1; 9 bases map to TRBD1. In germline, CDR1 is SEHNR, CDR2 FQNEAQ (reference sequence). J was trimmed by 2 bases and V by 4 bases; bases with no gene match: 6. The CDR3 loop spans 16 amino acids. The CDR3: CASSSQGQGPYNEQFF. The DNA for the CDR3 is TGTGCCAGCAGCTCTCAGGGACAGGGTCCCTACAATGAGCAGTTCTTC.

The gene calls are TRBV9 and TRBJ2-1, with D maybe TRBD1 (5 bases). Germline CDR1 is SGDLS and CDR2 is YYNGEE. V was shortened by 0 bases and J by 3 bases, with 10 bases between the two germline ends. The CDR3 consists of 15 residues. CDR3 residues: CASSVGPDSYNEQFF. The CDR3 DNA is TGTGCCAGCAGCGTAGGGCCAGACAGCTACAATGAGCAGTTCTTC.

The chain is built from TRBV4-1 and TRBJ2-5; 11 nucleotides match TRBD1. The CDR3 has 18 amino acids. With 3 bases clipped from V and 3 bases from J, the junction kept 12 bases outside the gene matches. The germline V gene encodes CDR1 MGHRA and CDR2 YSYEKL. In DNA, the CDR3 is TGCGCCAGCAGCCAGCCGCAGGAGGACAGGGGGCTAGAAGAGACCCAGTACTTC. Translation gives CASSQPQEDRGLEETQYF.

CDR3 sequence: CASSSQFGVASGNTIYF. The CDR3 coding sequence is TGTGCCAGCAGCTCTCAGTTCGGGGTAGCGTCTGGAAACACCATATATTTT. This chain links TRBV5-4 with TRBJ1-3; D ambiguous. V shed 3 bases and J shed 1 base, with 17 bases lying between them. This CDR3 is built from 17 residues. CDR1 is SGHNT and CDR2 is YYREEE in the germline V gene (reference sequence).

The chain is built from TRBV12-5 and TRBJ1-5, with 8 bases aligning to TRBD1. Per the germline V gene, CDR1 is LGHNT and CDR2 is FRNRAP. The J segment lost 6 bases and the V segment lost 3 bases, leaving 10 bases of the junction unmatched. The CDR3 has 16 residues. The CDR3 region is CASGLSRRGRGQPQHF. The CDR3 DNA follows: TGTGCTAGTGGTTTATCCCGCAGGGGGCGAGGTCAGCCCCAGCATTTT.

The gene calls are TRBV5-1 and TRBJ2-3, with 8 bases that match TRBD1. Germline V lookup: CDR1 SGHRS, CDR2 YFSETQ. The CDR3 contains 15 residues. The V and J ends lost 2 bases and 3 bases, in that order; junction bases with no gene match: 5. In DNA, the CDR3 is TGCGCCAGCAGCTTCAGGGGGCATGATACAGATACGCAGTATTTT. Translated, it gives CASSFRGHDTDTQYF. Supplemented by reference TRBV5-1 and TRBJ2-3, the full variable domain reads KAGVTQTPRYLIKTRGQQVTLSCSPISGHRSVSWYQQTPGQGLQFLFEYFSETQRNKGNFPGRFSGRQFSNSRSEMNVSTLELGDSALYLCASSFRGHDTDTQYFGPGTRLTVL.

The gene calls are TRBV4-3 and TRBJ1-5, with 7 bases lining up with TRBD1. The CDR3 covers 18 residues. Germline assignment: CDR1 LGHNA and CDR2 YSLEER. Germline trimming cut 0 bases from V and 9 bases from J; bases unmatched to any gene: 17. The CDR3 sequence is CASSQENPRDRYSMPQHF. CDR3 DNA sequence: TGCGCCAGCAGCCAAGAAAATCCCCGGGACAGATATAGTATGCCCCAGCATTTT.

This clone showed up just once. The V call is TRBV28, the J call TRBJ1-5, with D uncertain. Germline V lookup: CDR1 MDHEN, CDR2 SYDVKM. Trimming took off 2 bases at V and 0 bases at J, with 5 bases between the two ends. The CDR3 spans 14 residues. The CDR3 here is CASSLQNSNQPQHF. The CDR3 DNA is TGTGCCAGCAGTTTACAGAATAGCAATCAGCCCCAGCATTTT. Based on the CDR3 plus reference TRBV28 and TRBJ1-5, the full variable domain is DVKVTQSSRYLVKRTGEKVFLECVQDMDHENMFWYRQDPGLGLRLIYFSYDVKMKEKGDIPEGYSVSREKKERFSLILESASTNQTSMYLCASSLQNSNQPQHFGDGTRLSIL.

This chain connects TRBV27 to TRBJ1-5; TRBD1 agrees at 10 bases. Germline assignment: CDR1 MNHEY and CDR2 SMNVEV (reference sequence). Losses at the gene ends were 0 bases for V and 5 bases for J; bases not matched to a gene: 10. CDR3 length: 18 residues. CDR3 loop: CASSLSGTGEGAHQPQHF. CDR3 nucleotide sequence: TGTGCCAGCAGTTTATCCGGGACAGGGGAAGGGGCCCATCAGCCCCAGCATTTT.

The gene calls are TRBV15 and TRBJ1-2, with TRBD1 matching over 10 bases. This CDR3 is 18 amino acids long. Trimming took 3 bases from V and 4 from J; bases not matched to a gene: 14. Germline CDR1 reads LNHNV; CDR2 reads YYDKDF (reference sequence). CDR3 coding DNA: TGTGCCACCAGCAGGAGCGGGACAGGGGCCCGGGGGGTCTATGGCTACACCTTC. Residues: CATSRSGTGARGVYGYTF.

The chain uses TRBV18 and TRBJ2-7; D is possibly TRBD1 (6 bases). There are 14 residues in the CDR3. V was cut by 4 bases and J by 0 bases, with 10 bases left in between. CDR1 is KGHSH, CDR2 LQKENI, per germline. The DNA for the CDR3 is TGTGCCAGCTCACAGAGCAGGGGCTCCTACGAGCAGTACTTC. Translating gives CASSQSRGSYEQYF.

In nucleotides, the CDR3 is TGTGCCAGCAGCCACCAGGGCCAACGGAATGAGCAGTTCTTC. Protein product: CASSHQGQRNEQFF. The genes are TRBV28 and TRBJ2-1; D is perhaps TRBD1 (5 bases). The CDR3 is 14 residues long. Trimming stripped 6 bases from V and 7 bases from J, with 16 bases between. The V gene's germline CDR1 is MDHEN and CDR2 SYDVKM.

This chain links TRBV5-1 with TRBJ1-2, with D maybe TRBD1 (5 bases). CDR1 and CDR2 (germline): SGHRS, YFSETQ. CDR3 length: 14 amino acids. V was clipped by 4 bases and J by 4 bases, with 14 bases between them. The CDR3 region is CASSRGDSGYGYTF. DNA for the CDR3: TGCGCCAGCAGCCGGGGGGATTCCGGCTATGGCTACACCTTC. The complete variable domain, with remaining parts taken from reference TRBV5-1 and TRBJ1-2, reads KAGVTQTPRYLIKTRGQQVTLSCSPISGHRSVSWYQQTPGQGLQFLFEYFSETQRNKGNFPGRFSGRQFSNSRSEMNVSTLELGDSALYLCASSRGDSGYGYTFGSGTRLTVV.

V gene TRBV6-5 combines with J gene TRBJ2-7; a possible D gene is TRBD1 (5 bases). V was cut by 3 bases and J by 2 bases, with 11 bases left in between. CDR3 length equals 14 residues. Per germline, CDR1 MNHEY and CDR2 SVGAGI. In nucleotides, the CDR3 is TGTGCCAGCAGTTATTCTGACAGAGCCTACGAGCAGTACTTC. This encodes CASSYSDRAYEQYF.

DNA of the CDR3: TGTGCCAGCAGTCACTTAGCGGGAGAAGAGACCCAGTACTTC. It encodes CASSHLAGEETQYF. This rearrangement joins TRBV27 to TRBJ2-5, with 9 nucleotides matching TRBD2. The length of the CDR3 is 14 residues. Germline V lookup: CDR1 MNHEY, CDR2 SMNVEV (reference sequence). V lost 5 bases, J lost 3 bases, and 4 bases stayed unmatched.

The DNA of the CDR3 is TGCGCCAGCAGCCAAGCGGGACACCCCTACGAGCAGTACTTC. Protein sequence: CASSQAGHPYEQYF. V is TRBV4-3 and J is TRBJ2-5; tentative D call: TRBD1 (6 bases). The closer fit of TRBJ2-7 to the DNA end suggests the J call may be wrong. Germline V gene lookup returns CDR1 LGHNA and CDR2 YSLEER. This CDR3 region has 14 residues.

This chain links TRBV9 with TRBJ1-1, with 12 positions matching TRBD1. The junction had 4 bases not matched to a gene; V was cut back by 4 bases and J by 3 bases. Germline values: CDR1 SGDLS, CDR2 YYNGEE. The CDR3 length is 15 residues. The CDR3 DNA is TGTGCCAGCAGCTCCCGGGACAGGGGGCACACTGAAGCTTTCTTT. It is translated as CASSSRDRGHTEAFF.

This sequence joins TRBV28 and TRBJ2-2; 8 bases fit TRBD2. Germline values: CDR1 MDHEN, CDR2 SYDVKM. This CDR3 spans 15 amino acids. After removal of 5 bases from V and 3 bases from J, the junction contained 5 bases not matched to a gene. CDR3 in amino acids: CASSGSGEDTGELFF. The CDR3 DNA reads as TGTGCCAGCAGTGGTAGCGGGGAAGACACCGGGGAGCTGTTTTTT.

The chain is built from TRBV28 and TRBJ1-2; 9 bases map to TRBD1. The length of the CDR3 is 15 residues. CDR1 MDHEN and CDR2 SYDVKM come from the germline V gene. V shed 4 bases, J shed 3 bases, and the junction held 6 bases outside the gene matches. The CDR3 here is CASSSGTGWDYGYTF. In DNA form, the CDR3 reads TGTGCCAGCAGTTCCGGGACAGGGTGGGACTATGGCTACACCTTC.

This sequence joins TRBV20-1 and TRBJ1-6; D uncertain. The CDR3 has 11 amino acids. The ends were cut back, 3 bases at V and 8 bases at J, with 5 bases in the middle. Looked up from germline, CDR1 is DFQATT and CDR2 is SNEGSKA (reference sequence). CDR3 region: CSASSYSPLHF. Written as DNA, the CDR3 is TGCAGTGCTAGCTCGTATTCACCCCTCCACTTT.

V usage is TRBV15 and J usage is TRBJ2-7, with D unresolved. The germline V and J ends were trimmed by 1 base and 7 bases, with 17 bases remaining between them. Germline CDR1 reads LNHNV; CDR2 reads YYDKDF (reference sequence). This CDR3 spans 15 amino acids. The CDR3 spells CATSRARSIPGEQYF. The CDR3 coding sequence is TGTGCCACCAGCAGAGCTCGGAGTATTCCTGGGGAGCAGTACTTC.

This rearrangement joins TRBV12-5 to TRBJ1-1; a weak D match, TRBD1 (6 bases). The V gene lost 0 bases and the J gene lost 0 bases, with 23 bases spanning the gap. Germline assignment: CDR1 LGHNT and CDR2 FRNRAP. The CDR3 extends over 20 amino acids. CDR3 protein: CASGLVEYPDRNFLNTEAFF. CDR3 sequence (DNA): TGTGCTAGTGGTTTGGTTGAATACCCAGACAGGAACTTTCTGAACACTGAAGCTTTCTTT. Full variable domain (rest looked up from reference TRBV12-5 and TRBJ1-1): DARVTQTPRHKVTEMGQEVTMRCQPILGHNTVFWYRQTMMQGLELLAYFRNRAPLDDSGMPKDRFSAEMPDATLATLKIQPSEPRDSAVYFCASGLVEYPDRNFLNTEAFFGQGTRLTVV.

The V call is TRBV4-3, the J call TRBJ2-7; tentative D call: TRBD1 (6 bases). The V gene lost 4 bases and the J gene lost 0 bases, with 19 bases spanning the gap. Germline assignment: CDR1 LGHNA and CDR2 YSLEER. This CDR3 is 17 amino acids long. The CDR3 region has the DNA TGCGCCAGCAGCCGGGGGTCCAGGGGTGGAAACTCCTACGAGCAGTACTTC. Protein sequence: CASSRGSRGGNSYEQYF.

Comments on this clone: A read error may account for a junction end that differs from germline. This rearrangement joins TRBV7-7 to TRBJ2-2, with D possibly TRBD2 on 5 matching bases. CDR3 length: 17 residues. CDR1 is SSHAT, CDR2 FNYEAQ, per germline (reference sequence). Here the CDR3 reads CASSPTPGGPDTGELFF. In DNA form, the CDR3 reads TGTGCTAGCAGCCCTACCCCCGGAGGACCTGACACCGGGGAGCTGTTTTTT. The variable domain in full, completed from reference TRBV7-7 and TRBJ2-2, reads GAGVSQSPRYKVTKRGQDVTLRCDPISSHATLYWYQQALGQGPEFLTYFNYEAQPDKSGLPSDRFSAERPEGSISTLTIQRTEQRDSAMYRCASSPTPGGPDTGELFFGEGSRLTVL.

The genes are TRBV12-5 and TRBJ2-3; tentative D call: TRBD1 (5 bases). Deletions cut 1 base from V and 0 bases from J, with 11 bases between. The CDR3 is 16 amino acids. From germline, CDR1 is LGHNT and CDR2 FRNRAP. CDR3 coding DNA: TGTGCTAGTGGTTTGGGGACAATCTCTAGCACAGATACGCAGTATTTT. Protein product: CASGLGTISSTDTQYF.

The chain employs TRBV30 and TRBJ1-2; TRBD1 matches at 7 bases. The trim removed 2 bases at V and 8 bases at J, leaving 8 bases unmatched. Per germline, CDR1 GTSNPN and CDR2 SVGIG (reference sequence). The length of the CDR3 is 13 residues. The CDR3: CAWSNWQGEGYTF. The CDR3 bases are TGTGCCTGGAGTAATTGGCAGGGGGAAGGCTACACCTTC.

This clone was seen a handful of times. The rearrangement joins TRBV4-3 to TRBJ2-3; D possibly corresponds to TRBD1 (5 bases). Germline CDR1 and CDR2: LGHNA and YSLEER. The CDR3 loop spans 15 amino acids. The ends were cut back, 0 bases at V and 4 bases at J, with 11 bases in the middle. DNA for the CDR3: TGCGCCAGCAGCCAAGATCCCCTGACAGCAGATACGCAGTATTTT. Its translation: CASSQDPLTADTQYF.